A selection of T cell receptor beta chains follows, all from one sample in a study of T cells in Graves' hyperthyroidism and ophthalmopathy. From the multiplex PCR reads, TCRdb called clonotypes with MiXCR, one entry per CDR3 protein. The sample has 600,000 or so distinct CDR3 sequences; around 16% are singletons. Sequencing was carried out using blood. These TCRs come from a woman aged 30 to 39 with Graves' hyperthyroidism. The CDR3 runs from the conserved cysteine through the conserved F or W. The order of the fields is D gene, V gene, clone size, J gene, CDR3 protein, CDR3 DNA. The D gene is left open where the match is weak. The size of a clone is reported for some rows only, either as once, few or many, or as a class for expanded clones.

.,TRBV3-1,many,TRBJ2-7,CASSQATRQVHEQYF,TGTGCCAGCAGCCAAGCAACTAGACAAGTCCACGAGCAGTACTTC
TRBD2,TRBV11-2,many,TRBJ2-1,CASRPSGRGGYNEQFF,TGTGCCAGCAGACCTAGCGGGAGGGGAGGGTACAATGAGCAGTTCTTC
.,TRBV5-6,few,TRBJ1-1,CASSSGGVRKAFF,TGTGCCAGCAGCTCCGGGGGCGTCAGGAAAGCTTTCTTT
.,TRBV12-3/TRBV12-4,few,TRBJ2-4,CASSFSGESVKNIQYF,TGTGCCAGCAGTTTTTCTGGGGAATCGGTCAAAAACATTCAGTACTTC
TRBD2,TRBV28,many,TRBJ2-3,CASSLYGSGTGGTQYF,TGTGCCAGCAGCCTCTACGGGTCTGGTACGGGAGGTACGCAGTATTTT
.,TRBV18,few,TRBJ1-2,CASSPPVTVFNYGYTF,TGTGCCAGCTCACCACCCGTGACAGTCTTCAACTATGGCTACACCTTC
.,TRBV18,.,TRBJ1-5,CASSLQHPGLNSNQPQHF,TGTGCCAGCTCACTACAGCATCCGGGACTCAATAGCAATCAGCCCCAGCATTTT
.,TRBV28,many,TRBJ2-1,CASRTQGGDNEQFF,TGTGCCAGCCGAACTCAGGGGGGGGACAATGAGCAGTTCTTC
.,TRBV28,many,TRBJ1-1,CASSRSTGNTEAFF,TGTGCCAGCAGTCGGTCGACAGGGAACACTGAAGCTTTCTTT
TRBD1,TRBV10-1,.,TRBJ1-5,CASRRPGQGISSNQPQHF,TGCGCCAGCAGGAGACCGGGACAGGGCATCTCGAGCAATCAGCCCCAGCATTTT
.,TRBV6-2/TRBV6-3,.,TRBJ2-1,CAGSKNYNEQFF,TGTGCCGGCAGTAAAAACTACAATGAGCAGTTCTTC
.,TRBV29-1,.,TRBJ2-1,CSVPRAGSEQFF,TGCAGCGTTCCCCGTGCGGGCAGTGAGCAGTTCTTC
.,TRBV20-1,.,TRBJ2-3,CSARDEGSSADTQYF,TGCAGTGCTAGAGATGAGGGTAGCAGTGCAGATACGCAGTATTTT
.,TRBV14,few,TRBJ2-7,CASSLSHGISYEQYF,TGTGCCAGCAGCCTATCACACGGGATCTCCTACGAGCAGTACTTC
TRBD1,TRBV24-1,few,TRBJ1-5,CATKGQGALNQPQHF,TGTGCCACCAAGGGCCAGGGGGCCCTCAATCAGCCCCAGCATTTT
.,TRBV6-1,many,TRBJ2-3,CATYRDDTDTQYF,TGTGCCACGTACAGGGACGACACAGATACGCAGTATTTT
.,TRBV7-9,.,TRBJ1-1,CASSLGGIEAFF,TGTGCCAGCAGCTTAGGGGGAATTGAAGCTTTCTTT
.,TRBV5-1,.,TRBJ2-1,CASSLVEEQFF,TGCGCCAGCAGCTTGGTGGAGGAGCAGTTCTTC
TRBD2,TRBV7-9,many,TRBJ2-7,CASSARGGPKFEQYF,TGTGCCAGCAGCGCCCGGGGGGGGCCCAAATTCGAGCAGTACTTC
.,TRBV12-3/TRBV12-4,many,TRBJ1-1,CASSLGGARNTEAFF,TGTGCCAGCAGTTTGGGAGGGGCGAGGAACACTGAAGCTTTCTTT
.,TRBV11-3,many,TRBJ2-7,CASSLGNGNYEQYF,TGTGCCAGCAGCTTGGGTAATGGGAACTACGAGCAGTACTTC
TRBD1,TRBV12-5,many,TRBJ2-2,CASGSPVVGQGTNTGELFF,TGTGCTAGTGGTTCCCCCGTCGTGGGACAGGGGACCAACACCGGGGAGCTGTTTTTT
.,TRBV20-1,many,TRBJ1-1,CSAGGIQLNTEAFF,TGCAGTGCTGGTGGAATTCAGCTAAACACTGAAGCTTTCTTT
TRBD2,TRBV28,.,TRBJ2-1,CASSWPAGLAGGGPYNEQFF,TGTGCCAGCAGTTGGCCCGCAGGGCTAGCGGGAGGCGGGCCCTACAATGAGCAGTTCTTC
TRBD1,TRBV11-2,many,TRBJ2-5,CASSHPGQEGSGQYF,TGTGCCAGCAGCCACCCGGGACAGGAAGGGAGTGGCCAGTACTTC
TRBD2,TRBV6-1,many,TRBJ2-7,CASRRERETSYEQYF,TGTGCCAGCAGACGCGAGCGGGAGACCTCCTACGAGCAGTACTTC
.,TRBV27,many,TRBJ1-5,CASSLLGRNQPQHF,TGTGCCAGCAGTTTATTAGGGCGCAATCAGCCCCAGCATTTT
TRBD2,TRBV30,.,TRBJ2-7,CAWSRLAGRSYEQYF,TGTGCCTGGAGTCGGCTAGCGGGACGATCCTACGAGCAGTACTTC
TRBD2,TRBV5-5,.,TRBJ2-5,CASSPRTSAQETQYF,TGTGCCAGCAGCCCCCGGACTAGCGCCCAAGAGACCCAGTACTTC
.,TRBV20-1,few,TRBJ1-1,CSAPRTNTEAFF,TGCAGTGCCCCCCGGACGAACACTGAAGCTTTCTTT
.,TRBV28,few,TRBJ2-7,CASSLYRLVAYEQYF,TGTGCCAGCAGTTTGTACAGGTTGGTTGCCTACGAGCAGTACTTC
TRBD2,TRBV27,many,TRBJ2-5,CASSWTGGGKTQYF,TGTGCCAGCAGTTGGACGGGAGGGGGGAAGACCCAGTACTTC
.,TRBV7-9,many,TRBJ2-7,CASSLGGGESSYEQYF,TGTGCCAGCAGCTTAGGCGGCGGAGAGAGCTCCTACGAGCAGTACTTC
.,TRBV6-6,few,TRBJ2-6,CASSYPYRASGANVLTF,TGTGCCAGCAGTTACCCATACCGGGCCTCTGGGGCCAACGTCCTGACTTTC
.,TRBV7-2,many,TRBJ2-7,CASSSDRTYEQYF,TGTGCCAGCAGCTCCGACAGAACCTACGAGCAGTACTTC
.,TRBV5-1,.,TRBJ2-2,CASFGQTNTGELFF,TGCGCCAGCTTCGGACAGACGAACACCGGGGAGCTGTTTTTT
.,TRBV5-1,few,TRBJ2-5,CASSLQGRGTQETQYF,TGCGCCAGCAGCTTGCAAGGGAGGGGGACTCAAGAGACCCAGTACTTC
.,TRBV14,few,TRBJ1-3,CASSQGESYSGNTIYF,TGTGCCAGCAGCCAAGGCGAGTCCTACTCTGGAAACACCATATATTTT
.,TRBV5-4,many,TRBJ2-3,CASSLRLYTDTQYF,TGTGCCAGCAGCTTGAGGCTATACACAGATACGCAGTATTTT
.,TRBV6-1,few,TRBJ1-4,CASSQAINEKLFF,TGTGCCAGCAGTCAAGCTATTAATGAAAAACTGTTTTTT
TRBD2,TRBV7-3,.,TRBJ2-5,CASSPGTSGGMGTQYF,TGTGCCAGCAGCCCCGGGACTAGCGGAGGGATGGGGACCCAGTACTTC
.,TRBV30,few,TRBJ2-1,CAWSFGSYNEQFF,TGTGCCTGGAGTTTTGGAAGTTACAATGAGCAGTTCTTC
.,TRBV7-2,many,TRBJ2-7,CASSLEAGTYEQYF,TGTGCCAGCAGCTTAGAGGCAGGGACATACGAGCAGTACTTC